These T cell receptor beta chains were read from a single sample in a study of regulatory and conventional T cells in RAG deficiency. Sequencing used immunoSEQ multiplex PCR; TCRdb keeps in-frame clones, though not all of them. The table includes more than 2,500 clones, about 80% detected once. The sequenced material came from CD4+ effector T cells sorted from blood. These receptors all come from a human donor with RAG deficiency presenting as severe combined immunodeficiency. The CDR3 runs from the conserved cysteine through the conserved F or W. D genes are given only for firm matches. Where a row states a size, it is once, few, many or the class of an expanded clone; other rows omit it.

V,J,D,size,DNA,CDR3
TRBV7-3,TRBJ2-2,NA,NA,TGTGCCAGCAGCTTACCCGGGGTAACCGGGGAGCTGTTTTTT,CASSLPGVTGELFF
TRBV12-5,TRBJ2-5,TRBD2,NA,TGTGCTAGTGGTTTGGTACTGGGACCCAGCGGGGGGACCCAGTACTTC,CASGLVLGPSGGTQYF
TRBV5-1,TRBJ1-5,NA,NA,TGCGCCAGCAGCTTTTACGCTCTGACAGATAGCAATCAGCCCCAGCATTTT,CASSFYALTDSNQPQHF
TRBV7-8,TRBJ2-1,NA,NA,TGTGCCAGCAGCTCCTTAGTGGGTTCCTACAATGAGCAGTTCTTC,CASSSLVGSYNEQFF
TRBV7-3,TRBJ2-2,TRBD1,NA,TGTGCCAGCAATGACAGGGTGAACACCGGGGAGCTGTTTTTT,CASNDRVNTGELFF
TRBV14,TRBJ1-3,NA,few,TGTGCCAGCAGCCGGTTCGGAAACACCATATATTTT,CASSRFGNTIYF
TRBV20-1,TRBJ2-1,NA,NA,TGCAGTGCAGACACCTACAATGAGCAGTTCTTC,CSADTYNEQFF
TRBV27,TRBJ2-2,NA,NA,TGTGCCAGCAGTCCTCAGAACACCGGGGAGCTGTTTTTT,CASSPQNTGELFF
TRBV4-3,TRBJ2-7,NA,NA,TGCGCCAGCAGCCAAGACCAGTATCCCAGGGTTGGGCTTATGGAGCAGTACTTC,CASSQDQYPRVGLMEQYF
TRBV28,TRBJ2-7,NA,NA,TGTGCCAGCAGTTTCGAGTATTTGATAAACTACGAGCAGTACTTC,CASSFEYLINYEQYF
TRBV4-2,TRBJ1-5,NA,few,TGTGCCAGCAGCCAAGAAAGGAATCAGCCCCAGCATTTT,CASSQERNQPQHF
TRBV11-3,TRBJ1-1,NA,NA,TGTGCCAGCAGCTTAGGTATGAACACTGAAGCTTTCTTT,CASSLGMNTEAFF
TRBV11-2,TRBJ1-1,NA,NA,TGTGCCAGCAGCATGACAGGTTTTCTAAACACTGAAGCTTTCTTT,CASSMTGFLNTEAFF
TRBV28,TRBJ1-1,NA,NA,TGTGCCAGCAGTTTACAGGGCATGGAAGCTTTCTTT,CASSLQGMEAFF
TRBV7-2,TRBJ1-1,NA,NA,TGTGCCAGCAGCTTAGTTTACAGCCCGAACACTGAAGCTTTCTTT,CASSLVYSPNTEAFF
TRBV5-1,TRBJ2-7,TRBD1,NA,TGCGCCAGCAGCCTATCGACAGGGGGCGTCGAGCAGTACTTC,CASSLSTGGVEQYF
TRBV6-6,TRBJ2-3,NA,NA,TGTGCCAGCTCAACCTCAAGGAGGGGGCTAGATACGCAGTATTTT,CASSTSRRGLDTQYF
TRBV18,TRBJ1-1,NA,once,TGTGCCAGCACACCAATTACACAAGGCACTGAAGCTTTCTTT,CASTPITQGTEAFF
TRBV19,TRBJ2-5,TRBD1,few,TGTGCCAGTAGTATTACAGGGGGGTGGGAGACCCAGTACTTC,CASSITGGWETQYF
TRBV18,TRBJ2-4,NA,once,TGTGCCAGCTCACTTATAGCCAAAAACATTCAGTACTTC,CASSLIAKNIQYF
TRBV6-6,TRBJ2-6,NA,once,TGTGCCAGCACCCTGACCTCGGGGGCCAACGTCCTGACTTTC,CASTLTSGANVLTF
TRBV13,TRBJ2-5,TRBD1,few,TGTGCCAGCAGCTTCGACAGGGGGCAACAAGAGACCCAGTACTTC,CASSFDRGQQETQYF
TRBV5-1,TRBJ1-6,NA,NA,TGCGCCAGCAGCTTGGAGATGGGTTCACCCCTCCACTTT,CASSLEMGSPLHF
TRBV9,TRBJ1-2,NA,NA,TGTGCCAGCAGCGTAGGAGTAGGGAACTATGGCTACACCTTC,CASSVGVGNYGYTF
TRBV7-3,TRBJ2-7,NA,once,TGTGCCAGCAGCTTAGGGGTCTACGAGCAGTACTTC,CASSLGVYEQYF
TRBV11-1,TRBJ1-1,TRBD1,NA,TGTGCCAGCAGTCGACAGGGGGGGAACACTGAAGCTTTCTTT,CASSRQGGNTEAFF
TRBV6-6,TRBJ2-7,NA,few,TGTGCCAGCGTGAAGGGCTACGAGCAGTACTTC,CASVKGYEQYF
TRBV27,TRBJ2-7,TRBD1,NA,TGTGCCAGCCGGGACAGGGGGCGATTCGAGCAGTACTTC,CASRDRGRFEQYF
TRBV19,TRBJ2-7,NA,few,TGTGCCAGTAGCCCCATCCCCCAGGCGGGGTCTCGCCTCTACGAGCAGTACTTC,CASSPIPQAGSRLYEQYF
TRBV5-4,TRBJ2-7,TRBD2,NA,TGTGCCAGCAGACTGGCGGGGGTCTACGAGCAGTACTTC,CASRLAGVYEQYF
TRBV7-2,TRBJ2-2,NA,NA,TGTGCCAGCAGCTCAGAGCCTAGCAACACCGGGGAGCTGTTTTTT,CASSSEPSNTGELFF
TRBV7-2,TRBJ2-7,NA,NA,TGTGCCAGCAGCTTAGGGCCTCAACACTCCTACGAGCAGTACTTC,CASSLGPQHSYEQYF
TRBV28,TRBJ1-1,TRBD1,NA,TGTGCCAGCAGTTTCTCTTCGACAGGGGCCACTGAAGCTTTCTTT,CASSFSSTGATEAFF
TRBV5-6,TRBJ2-3,TRBD2,once,TGTGCCAGCAGCTCCCAGCGCGGGAGGGCAGATACGCAGTATTTT,CASSSQRGRADTQYF
TRBV30,TRBJ2-7,NA,NA,TGTGCCTGGAGTGTTTTGGGCTACGAGCAGTACTTC,CAWSVLGYEQYF
TRBV6-4,TRBJ1-1,NA,NA,TGTGCCAGCAGTGACTCGTGGGGGACTGAAGCTTTCTTT,CASSDSWGTEAFF
TRBV7-9,TRBJ2-3,NA,NA,TGTGCCAGCAGCTCAGGGGGCACAGATACGCAGTATTTT,CASSSGGTDTQYF
TRBV27,TRBJ2-3,NA,NA,TGTGCCAGCAGTTTCCAGGGCTACACAGATACGCAGTATTTT,CASSFQGYTDTQYF
TRBV11-3,TRBJ2-2,TRBD2,NA,TGTGCCAGCAGCCTCCGTTGGGGGGGGAACACCGGGGAGCTGTTTTTT,CASSLRWGGNTGELFF
TRBV29-1,TRBJ2-5,NA,few,TGCAGCGTTCGCTTGTTTGCCGAGACCCAGTACTTC,CSVRLFAETQYF
TRBV7-2,TRBJ2-6,NA,once,TGTGCCAGCAGCTTAGGGGGGCCAGGGGCCAACGTCCTGACTTTC,CASSLGGPGANVLTF
TRBV21-1,TRBJ2-1,NA,NA,TGTGCCAGCAGGATGTTGCTGCTACACCATTCCGACAATGAGCAGTTCTTC,CASRMLLLHHSDNEQFF
TRBV7-2,TRBJ2-7,TRBD1,NA,TGTGCCAGCAGCGCGGACAGGGGTCACGAGCAGTACTTC,CASSADRGHEQYF